The 9 T cell receptor beta chains below all came from one sample that was sequenced in a study of blood T cell repertoires in COVID-19 (dated by TCRdb to 2019 to 2021). Libraries came from the immunoSEQ multiplex PCR assay. Imported from immuneACCESS, the table was reduced by TCRdb to in-frame sequences with V and J called. These copies leave out some clones; in studies compared against another copy, an unresolved V gene accounts for under half, and the cause of the remainder is not known. This sample has 160,000 or so clones in its table, and 65% to 85% of those were observed once. In total, the top ten clones hold approximately 15% of the sample. The specimen sequenced was peripheral blood. Receptors originate from a woman of 80 years or more with acute or convalescent COVID-19.

The CDR3 region is CASSVNWEKLFF. The CDR3 DNA follows: TGTGCCAGCAGTGTAAACTGGGAAAAACTGTTTTTT. The chain carries TRBV12-3 or TRBV12-4 and TRBJ1-4; D is ambiguous. The germline V and J ends were trimmed by 5 bases and 8 bases, with 9 bases remaining between them. The length of the CDR3 is 12 residues.

The rearrangement joins TRBV6-1 to TRBJ2-7, with a tentative D call TRBD1 (6 bases). CDR1 is MNHNS and CDR2 is SASEGT in the germline V gene. V lost 0 bases and J lost 4, with 22 bases in between. This CDR3 is built from 18 residues. CDR3 in amino acids: CASSEANWGQGDSYEQYF. The CDR3, as DNA: TGTGCCAGCAGTGAAGCTAATTGGGGGCAGGGCGACTCATACGAGCAGTACTTC.

This rearrangement joins TRBV5-4 to TRBJ1-2; D not resolved. Germline V CDR1 and CDR2: SGHNT, YYREEE (reference sequence). The CDR3 has 14 residues. Trimming left V 4 bases short and J 0 bases short, with 10 bases between. The DNA of the CDR3 is TGTGCCAGCAGCCTTAGCCTAACTAACTATGGCTACACCTTC. Translated, it gives CASSLSLTNYGYTF.

The gene calls are TRBV6-5 and TRBJ1-4, with 8 bases matching TRBD1. In germline, CDR1 is MNHEY, CDR2 SVGAGI. With 2 bases clipped from V and 8 bases from J, the junction kept 7 bases outside the gene matches. This CDR3 comprises 15 residues. The CDR3 is CASSYTGTGGEKLFF. In DNA form, the CDR3 reads TGTGCCAGCAGTTACACCGGGACAGGCGGGGAAAAACTGTTTTTT.

This chain uses TRBV6-6 with TRBJ2-7; 10 positions agree with TRBD1. Germline V gene lookup returns CDR1 MNHNY and CDR2 SVGAGI (reference sequence). With V trimmed by 3 bases and J by 4 bases, 6 bases remained unmatched. This CDR3 comprises 15 residues. The chain's CDR3 is CASSYPGQGMYEQYF. Here the CDR3 DNA reads TGTGCCAGCAGTTATCCGGGACAGGGGATGTACGAGCAGTACTTC.

The V and J genes are TRBV10-2 and TRBJ2-7, with a possible D match to TRBD2 (5 bases). V was pared by 8 bases and J by 2 bases, with 10 bases between. Germline lookup yields CDR1 WSHSY and CDR2 SAAADI. The CDR3 spans 12 residues. The CDR3 nucleotides are TGCGCCAGCGGTAGCGCCGCCTACGAGCAGTACTTC. Translation gives CASGSAAYEQYF.

V and J are TRBV7-3 and TRBJ2-1; 12 positions match TRBD1. This CDR3 is built from 15 residues. Germline values: CDR1 SGHTA, CDR2 FQGTGA. V gave up 3 bases and J gave up 10 bases; unmatched junction bases: 7. CDR3 sequence: CASSFAGTGGGEQFF. The DNA for the CDR3 is TGTGCCAGCAGCTTCGCCGGGACAGGGGGCGGCGAGCAGTTCTTC. Complete variable domain (other parts from reference TRBV7-3 and TRBJ2-1): GAGVSQTPSNKVTEKGKYVELRCDPISGHTALYWYRQSLGQGPEFLIYFQGTGAADDSGLPNDRFFAVRPEGSVSTLKIQRTERGDSAVYLCASSFAGTGGGEQFFGPGTRLTVL.

This chain links TRBV2 with TRBJ2-7, with no clear D. Between the trimmed V and J ends, which lost 6 bases and 0 bases, there was a span of 3 bases. The length of the CDR3 is 11 residues. In germline, CDR1 is SNHLY, CDR2 FYNNEI. This CDR3 reads CASSVSYEQYF. The CDR3 DNA reads as TGTGCCAGCAGCGTCTCCTACGAGCAGTACTTC.

The genes are TRBV7-2 and TRBJ2-4; TRBD1 matches 9 bases. J gave up 1 base and V 5 bases, and 6 bases lay outside the gene matches. The CDR3 runs to 16 residues. Germline V lookup: CDR1 SGHTA, CDR2 FQGNSA. CDR3 sequence (DNA): TGTGCCAGCAGCCAGGACAGGGGAGGTGCCAAAAACATTCAGTACTTC. The encoded protein is CASSQDRGGAKNIQYF. The variable domain in full, completed from reference TRBV7-2 and TRBJ2-4, reads GAGVSQSPSNKVTEKGKDVELRCDPISGHTALYWYRQSLGQGLEFLIYFQGNSAPDKSGLPSDRFSAERTGGSVSTLTIQRTQQEDSAVYLCASSQDRGGAKNIQYFGAGTRLSVL.